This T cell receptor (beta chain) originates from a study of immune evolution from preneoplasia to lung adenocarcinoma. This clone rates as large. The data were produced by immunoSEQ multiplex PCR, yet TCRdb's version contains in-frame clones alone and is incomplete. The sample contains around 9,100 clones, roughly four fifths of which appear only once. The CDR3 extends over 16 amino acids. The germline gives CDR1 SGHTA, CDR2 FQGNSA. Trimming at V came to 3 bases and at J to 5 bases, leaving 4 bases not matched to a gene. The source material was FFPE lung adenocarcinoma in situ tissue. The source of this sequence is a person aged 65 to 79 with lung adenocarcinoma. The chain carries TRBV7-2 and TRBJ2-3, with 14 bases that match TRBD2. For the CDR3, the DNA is TGTGCCAGCAGCTTGACTAGCGGGGGGGGACAAGATACGCAGTATTTT. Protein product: CASSLTSGGGQDTQYF.